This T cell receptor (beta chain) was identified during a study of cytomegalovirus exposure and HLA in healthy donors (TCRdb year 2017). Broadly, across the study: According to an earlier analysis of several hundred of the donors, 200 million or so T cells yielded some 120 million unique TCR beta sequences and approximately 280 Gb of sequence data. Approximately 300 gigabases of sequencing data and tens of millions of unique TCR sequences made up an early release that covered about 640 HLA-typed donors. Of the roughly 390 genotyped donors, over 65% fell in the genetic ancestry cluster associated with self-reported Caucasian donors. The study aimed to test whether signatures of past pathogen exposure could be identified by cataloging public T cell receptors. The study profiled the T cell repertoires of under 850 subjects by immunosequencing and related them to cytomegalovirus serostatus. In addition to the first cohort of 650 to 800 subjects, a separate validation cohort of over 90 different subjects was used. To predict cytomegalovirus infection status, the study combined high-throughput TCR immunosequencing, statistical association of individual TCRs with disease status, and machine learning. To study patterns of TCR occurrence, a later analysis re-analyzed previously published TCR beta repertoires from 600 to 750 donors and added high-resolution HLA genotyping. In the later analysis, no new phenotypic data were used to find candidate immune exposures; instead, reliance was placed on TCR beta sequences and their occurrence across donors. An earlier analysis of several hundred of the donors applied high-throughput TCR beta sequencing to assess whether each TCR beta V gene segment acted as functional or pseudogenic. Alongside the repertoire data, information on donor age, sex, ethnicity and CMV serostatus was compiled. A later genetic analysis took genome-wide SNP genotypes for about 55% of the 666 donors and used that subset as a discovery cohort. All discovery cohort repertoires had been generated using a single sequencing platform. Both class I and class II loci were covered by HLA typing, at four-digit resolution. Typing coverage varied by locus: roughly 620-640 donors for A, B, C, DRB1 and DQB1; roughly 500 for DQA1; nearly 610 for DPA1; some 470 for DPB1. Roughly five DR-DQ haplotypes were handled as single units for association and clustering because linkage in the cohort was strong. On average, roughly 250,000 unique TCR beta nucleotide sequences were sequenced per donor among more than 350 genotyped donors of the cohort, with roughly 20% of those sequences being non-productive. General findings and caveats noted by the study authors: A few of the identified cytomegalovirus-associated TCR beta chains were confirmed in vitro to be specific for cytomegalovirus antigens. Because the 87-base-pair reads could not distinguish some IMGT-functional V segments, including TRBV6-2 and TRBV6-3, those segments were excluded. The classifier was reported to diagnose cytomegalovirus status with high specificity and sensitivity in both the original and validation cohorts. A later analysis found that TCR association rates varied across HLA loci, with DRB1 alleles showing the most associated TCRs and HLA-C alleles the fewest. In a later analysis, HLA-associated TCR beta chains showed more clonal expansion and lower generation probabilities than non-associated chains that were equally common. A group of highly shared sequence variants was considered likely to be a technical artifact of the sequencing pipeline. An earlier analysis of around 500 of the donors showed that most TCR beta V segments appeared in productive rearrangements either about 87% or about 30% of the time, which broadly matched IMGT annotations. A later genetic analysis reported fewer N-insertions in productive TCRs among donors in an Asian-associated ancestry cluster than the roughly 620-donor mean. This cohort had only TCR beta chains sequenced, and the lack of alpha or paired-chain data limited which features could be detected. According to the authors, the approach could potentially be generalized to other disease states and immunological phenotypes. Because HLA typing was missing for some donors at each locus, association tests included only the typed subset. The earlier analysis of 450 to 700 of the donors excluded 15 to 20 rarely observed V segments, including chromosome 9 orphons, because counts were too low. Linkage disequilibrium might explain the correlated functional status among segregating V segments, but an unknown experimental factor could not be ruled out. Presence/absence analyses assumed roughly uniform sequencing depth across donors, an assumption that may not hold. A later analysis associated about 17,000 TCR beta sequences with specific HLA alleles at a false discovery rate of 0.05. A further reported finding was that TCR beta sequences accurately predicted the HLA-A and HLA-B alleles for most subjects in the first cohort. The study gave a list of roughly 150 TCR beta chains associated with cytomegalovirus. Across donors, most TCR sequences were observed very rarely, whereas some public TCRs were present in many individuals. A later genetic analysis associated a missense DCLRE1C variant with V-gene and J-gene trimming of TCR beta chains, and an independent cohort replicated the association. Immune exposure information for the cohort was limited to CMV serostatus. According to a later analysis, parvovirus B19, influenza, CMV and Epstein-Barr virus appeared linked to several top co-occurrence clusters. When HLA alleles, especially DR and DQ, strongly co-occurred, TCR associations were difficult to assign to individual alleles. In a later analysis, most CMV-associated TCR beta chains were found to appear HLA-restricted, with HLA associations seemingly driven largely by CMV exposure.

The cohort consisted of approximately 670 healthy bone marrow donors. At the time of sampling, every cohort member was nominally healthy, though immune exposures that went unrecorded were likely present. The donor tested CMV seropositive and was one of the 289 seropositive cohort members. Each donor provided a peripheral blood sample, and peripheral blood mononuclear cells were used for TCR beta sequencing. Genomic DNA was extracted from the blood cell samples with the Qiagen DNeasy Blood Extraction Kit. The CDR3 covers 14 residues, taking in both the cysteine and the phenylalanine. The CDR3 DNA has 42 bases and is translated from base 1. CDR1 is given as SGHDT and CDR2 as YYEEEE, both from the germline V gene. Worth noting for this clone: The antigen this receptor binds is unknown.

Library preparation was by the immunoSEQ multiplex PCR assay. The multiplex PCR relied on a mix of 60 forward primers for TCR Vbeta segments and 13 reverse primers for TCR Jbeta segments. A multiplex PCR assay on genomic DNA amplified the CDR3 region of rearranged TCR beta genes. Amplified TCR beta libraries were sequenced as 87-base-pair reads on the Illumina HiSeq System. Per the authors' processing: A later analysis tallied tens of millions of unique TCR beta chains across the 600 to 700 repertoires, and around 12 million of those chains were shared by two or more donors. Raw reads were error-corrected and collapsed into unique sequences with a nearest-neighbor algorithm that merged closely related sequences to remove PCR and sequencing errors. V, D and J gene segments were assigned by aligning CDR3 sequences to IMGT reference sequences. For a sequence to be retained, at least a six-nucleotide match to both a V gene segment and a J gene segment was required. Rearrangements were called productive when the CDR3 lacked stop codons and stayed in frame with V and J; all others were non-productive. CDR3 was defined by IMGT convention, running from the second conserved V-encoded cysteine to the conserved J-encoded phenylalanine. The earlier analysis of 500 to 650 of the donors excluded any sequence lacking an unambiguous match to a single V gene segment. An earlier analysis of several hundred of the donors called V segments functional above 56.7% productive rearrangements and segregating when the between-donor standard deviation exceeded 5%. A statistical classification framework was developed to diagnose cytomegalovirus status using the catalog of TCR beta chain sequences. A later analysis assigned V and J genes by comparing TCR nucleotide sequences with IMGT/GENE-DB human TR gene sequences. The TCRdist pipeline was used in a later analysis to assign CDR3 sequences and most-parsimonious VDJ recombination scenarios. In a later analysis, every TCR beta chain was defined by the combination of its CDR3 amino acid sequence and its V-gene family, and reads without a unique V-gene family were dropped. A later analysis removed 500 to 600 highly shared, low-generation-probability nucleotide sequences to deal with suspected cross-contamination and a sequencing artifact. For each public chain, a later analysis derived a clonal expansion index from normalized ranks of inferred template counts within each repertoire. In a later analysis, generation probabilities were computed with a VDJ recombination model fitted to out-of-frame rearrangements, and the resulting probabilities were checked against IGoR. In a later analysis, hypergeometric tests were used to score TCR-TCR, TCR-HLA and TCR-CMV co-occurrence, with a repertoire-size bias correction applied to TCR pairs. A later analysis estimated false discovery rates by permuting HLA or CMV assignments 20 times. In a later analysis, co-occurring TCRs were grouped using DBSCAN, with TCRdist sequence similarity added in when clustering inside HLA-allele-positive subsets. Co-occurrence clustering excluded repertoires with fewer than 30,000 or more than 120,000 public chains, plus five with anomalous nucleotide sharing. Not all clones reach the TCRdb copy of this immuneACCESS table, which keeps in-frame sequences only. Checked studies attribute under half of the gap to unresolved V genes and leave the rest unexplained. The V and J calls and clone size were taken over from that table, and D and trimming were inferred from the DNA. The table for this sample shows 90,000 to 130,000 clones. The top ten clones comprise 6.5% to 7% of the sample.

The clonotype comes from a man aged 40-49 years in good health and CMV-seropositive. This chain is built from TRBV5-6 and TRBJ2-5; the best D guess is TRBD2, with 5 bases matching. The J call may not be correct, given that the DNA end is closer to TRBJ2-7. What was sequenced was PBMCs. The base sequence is TGTGCCAGCAGCGCCTCTAGTGGCGGGTACGAGCAGTACTTC. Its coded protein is CASSASSGGYEQYF.